Presented here are 20 T cell receptor beta chains from one specimen sequenced in a study of T cell responses to AZD1222 COVID-19 vaccine. Sequencing used immunoSEQ multiplex PCR; TCRdb keeps in-frame clones, though not all of them. The sample contains 40,000 to 45,000 clones, over 75% of which appear only once. Specimen: peripheral blood, collected 28 days after the second dose of the MenACWY control vaccine. The source of these receptors is an adult who received the MenACWY meningococcal vaccine as a control.

The chain employs TRBV4-1 and TRBJ2-1; the D is unclear. V shed 1 base and J shed 0 bases, with 10 bases lying between them. CDR3 size: 16 residues. Germline loops: CDR1 MGHRA, CDR2 YSYEKL. CDR3 protein: CASSQVGYSSYNEQFF. The CDR3 DNA follows: TGCGCCAGCAGCCAAGTAGGGTATAGCTCCTACAATGAGCAGTTCTTC.

The chain links TRBV18 to TRBJ1-5; TRBD1 might be the D (6 bases). V shed 3 bases and J shed 1 base, with 7 bases lying between them. Per germline, CDR1 KGHSH and CDR2 LQKENI. The CDR3 extends over 14 amino acids. This chain's CDR3 is CASSPQGSNQPQHF. CDR3 coding DNA: TGTGCCAGCTCACCCCAGGGGAGCAATCAGCCCCAGCATTTT.

This clone was picked up a small number of times. The rearrangement uses TRBV19 and TRBJ1-2, with D tentatively TRBD1 (6 bases). The germline V gene encodes CDR1 LNHDA and CDR2 SQIVND (reference sequence). Trimming took off 6 bases at V and 1 base at J, with 12 bases between the two ends. The CDR3 consists of 14 residues. CDR3 sequence (DNA): TGTGCCAGTAGGAGGACAGACTTTAACTATGGCTACACCTTC. Translation: CASRRTDFNYGYTF.

The table lists this clone with a count of one. The V call is TRBV27, the J call TRBJ1-3; possible D gene TRBD1, 6 bases. The germline V gene has CDR1 MNHEY and CDR2 SMNVEV (reference sequence). Trimming stripped 2 bases from V and 2 bases from J, with 16 bases between. The CDR3 extends over 17 amino acids. The CDR3 spells CASSLTQSGAAGNTIYF. The CDR3 bases are TGTGCCAGCAGTTTAACACAATCGGGGGCGGCTGGAAACACCATATATTTT.

The rearrangement joins TRBV2 to TRBJ1-2; 10 bases are shared with TRBD1. The CDR3 consists of 14 residues. Trimming cost V 8 bases and J 5 bases; bases outside gene matches: 8. CDR1 SNHLY and CDR2 FYNNEI come from the germline V gene. The CDR3 is CASSERTGGYGYTF. The CDR3 DNA reads as TGTGCCAGCTCCGAGAGGACAGGGGGGTATGGCTACACCTTC.

The chain employs TRBV5-1 and TRBJ2-7; D is tentatively TRBD1 or TRBD2 (5 bases each). The V end lost 4 bases, the J end lost 2 bases, and 16 bases lay between the germline ends. The CDR3 totals 15 residues. CDR1 is SGHRS, CDR2 YFSETQ, per germline. This CDR3 reads CASSLAGTDTYEQYV. The CDR3 DNA is TGCGCCAGCAGCCTCGCCGGGACGGATACCTACGAGCAGTACGTC.

This chain uses TRBV10-3 with TRBJ2-7; D is uncertain. CDR1 is ENHRY, CDR2 SYGVKD, per germline. The CDR3 loop spans 13 amino acids. The V and J ends lost 4 bases and 0 bases respectively, with 7 bases between them. The CDR3 loop reads CAISAWDSYEQYF. CDR3 sequence (DNA): TGTGCCATCAGTGCCTGGGACTCCTACGAGCAGTACTTC.

The chain carries TRBV19 and TRBJ2-5; 8 nucleotides line up with TRBD2. The ends lost 8 bases at V and 5 bases at J; junction bases unmatched: 13. The germline CDR1 and CDR2 sequences are LNHDA and SQIVND (reference sequence). The CDR3 has 15 amino acids. The CDR3 here is CASSWGSGDGETQYF. CDR3 bases: TGTGCCAGTTCCTGGGGTAGCGGGGATGGGGAGACCCAGTACTTC.

This chain links TRBV2 with TRBJ2-1; no definite D call. CDR3 length: 12 amino acids. Looked up from germline, CDR1 is SNHLY and CDR2 is FYNNEI. V lost 2 bases and J lost 9, with 8 bases in between. The CDR3 reads CASSEQDGEQFF. As DNA, the CDR3 is TGTGCCAGCAGTGAACAGGATGGTGAGCAGTTCTTC.

The V gene is TRBV6-2 or TRBV6-3, the J gene TRBJ1-4; no definite D call. The germline V and J ends were trimmed by 5 bases and 0 bases, with 10 bases remaining between them. The CDR3 has 15 residues. Germline V gene sequence: CDR1 MNHEY, CDR2 SVGEGT. The CDR3 bases are TGTGCCAGCAGTCTTATGGATGCAACTAATGAAAAACTGTTTTTT. Translated: CASSLMDATNEKLFF.

The chain couples TRBV6-5 to TRBJ2-2; no definite D call. V was pared by 6 bases and J by 2 bases, with 7 bases between. Germline assignment: CDR1 MNHEY and CDR2 SVGAGI. CDR3 length: 13 residues. This CDR3 is CASSQANTGELFF. CDR3 DNA sequence: TGTGCCAGCAGCCAGGCCAACACCGGGGAGCTGTTTTTT.

The count of this clone is one. V gene TRBV3-1 (or the pseudogene TRBV3-2) combines with J gene TRBJ2-1; D not certain. This CDR3 spans 13 amino acids. CDR1 and CDR2 from the germline V gene are LGHDT and YNNKEL (reference sequence). V dropped 8 bases and J dropped 4 bases, with 12 bases sitting between them. DNA for the CDR3: TGTGCCAGCTCCCGGACGGTGTACAATGAGCAGTTCTTC. It specifies CASSRTVYNEQFF.

The V call is TRBV6-5, the J call TRBJ2-7; 7 bases align to TRBD2. The V gene end was trimmed by 8 bases and the J gene end by 7 bases; junction bases not matched to a gene: 8. The V gene's germline CDR1 is MNHEY and CDR2 SVGAGI. The CDR3 has 12 residues. Written as DNA, the CDR3 is TGTGCCAGCCAGCGGGACCACGTAGAGCAGTACTTC. Translating it yields CASQRDHVEQYF.

The rearrangement links TRBV24-1 to TRBJ2-3, with D maybe TRBD1 (6 bases). Germline CDR1 is KGHDR and CDR2 is SFDVKD. CDR3 length: 17 amino acids. Trimming took off 3 bases at V and 5 bases at J, with 20 bases between the two ends. The CDR3 nucleotides are TGTGCCACCAGTGATCCCACAGGGTTCGGTTTGGGAGATACGCAGTATTTT. It translates to CATSDPTGFGLGDTQYF.

This clone was seen a single time. The rearrangement joins TRBV10-3 to TRBJ1-1; 7 bases are a match to TRBD1. J was trimmed by 0 bases and V by 3 bases; bases with no gene match: 4. CDR1 is ENHRY and CDR2 is SYGVKD in the germline V gene. There are 15 residues in the CDR3. The CDR3 sequence is CAISDRDSLNTEAFF. The DNA for the CDR3 is TGTGCCATCAGTGATAGGGACAGTCTGAACACTGAAGCTTTCTTT.

The chain combines TRBV19 with TRBJ1-3; D uncertain. Trimming removed 4 bases at V and 0 bases at J, with 13 bases between. Germline V lookup: CDR1 LNHDA, CDR2 SQIVND (reference sequence). This CDR3 spans 16 amino acids. The chain's CDR3 is CASSKQPSGSGNTIYF. Written as DNA, the CDR3 is TGTGCCAGTAGTAAACAGCCTTCAGGCTCTGGAAACACCATATATTTT.

The V gene is TRBV10-3, the J gene TRBJ1-5; D is unclear. Germline CDR1 reads ENHRY; CDR2 reads SYGVKD. The CDR3 spans 17 residues. V was shortened by 2 bases and J by 0 bases, with 14 bases between the two germline ends. In DNA, the CDR3 is TGTGCCATCAGTGAGGTTTGGGCAGCCACTAGCAATCAGCCCCAGCATTTT. Translating gives CAISEVWAATSNQPQHF.

CDR3 nucleotides: TGTGCCAGTAGTCTTTCGCCCCAGGTTAAGGAAAAACTGTTTTTT. Amino acid sequence: CASSLSPQVKEKLFF. The V gene is TRBV19, the J gene TRBJ1-4; D ambiguous. The CDR3 extends over 15 amino acids. CDR1 is LNHDA, CDR2 SQIVND, per germline (reference sequence). The V gene lost 5 bases and the J gene lost 8 bases, with 18 bases spanning the gap.

The sample holds one count of this clone. The V and J genes are TRBV5-1 and TRBJ2-5; D tentatively reads TRBD1 or TRBD2 (6 bases each). This CDR3 region has 15 residues. Trimming cost V 0 bases and J 5 bases, with 14 bases left between them. The germline V gene encodes CDR1 SGHRS and CDR2 YFSETQ. The CDR3 coding sequence is TGCGCCAGCAGCTTGGTAGTCGGGGGCGGGGAGACCCAGTACTTC. Encoded protein: CASSLVVGGGETQYF.

The genes are TRBV9 and TRBJ2-2; no clear D gene. V lost 0 bases to trimming and J lost 6 bases, with 9 bases between them. This CDR3 has 14 amino acids. CDR1 is SGDLS and CDR2 is YYNGEE in the germline V gene. CDR3 sequence: CASSVEPVAGELFF. CDR3 sequence (DNA): TGTGCCAGCAGCGTAGAGCCGGTAGCCGGGGAGCTGTTTTTT.